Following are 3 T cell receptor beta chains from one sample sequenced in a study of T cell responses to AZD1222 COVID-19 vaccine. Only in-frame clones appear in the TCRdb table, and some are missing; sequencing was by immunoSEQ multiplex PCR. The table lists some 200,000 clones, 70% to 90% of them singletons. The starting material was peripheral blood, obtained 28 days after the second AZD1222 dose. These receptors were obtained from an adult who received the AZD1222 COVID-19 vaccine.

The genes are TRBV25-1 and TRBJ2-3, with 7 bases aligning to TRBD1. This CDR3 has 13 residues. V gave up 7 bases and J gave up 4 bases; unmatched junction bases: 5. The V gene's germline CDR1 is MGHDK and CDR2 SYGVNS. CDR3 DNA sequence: TGTGCCAGCACCCGACAGGGACCAGATACGCAGTATTTT. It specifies CASTRQGPDTQYF.

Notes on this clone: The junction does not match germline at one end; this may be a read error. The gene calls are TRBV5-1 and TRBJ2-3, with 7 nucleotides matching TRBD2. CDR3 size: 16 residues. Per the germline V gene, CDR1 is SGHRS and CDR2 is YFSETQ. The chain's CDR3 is CASNLGGSQRTDTQYF. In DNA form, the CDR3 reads TGCGCCAGCAACTTGGGGGGGAGCCAACGCACAGATACGCAGTATTTT.

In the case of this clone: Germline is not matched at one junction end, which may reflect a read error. The CDR3 DNA sequence: TGTGCTAGCAGCTTAGGGGGGGGGCCCGTGAACACTGAAGCTTTCTTT. It specifies CASSLGGGPVNTEAFF. The chain carries TRBV7-7 and TRBJ1-1; TRBD1 might be the D (6 bases). CDR3 length: 16 residues. Per germline, CDR1 SSHAT and CDR2 FNYEAQ (reference sequence).